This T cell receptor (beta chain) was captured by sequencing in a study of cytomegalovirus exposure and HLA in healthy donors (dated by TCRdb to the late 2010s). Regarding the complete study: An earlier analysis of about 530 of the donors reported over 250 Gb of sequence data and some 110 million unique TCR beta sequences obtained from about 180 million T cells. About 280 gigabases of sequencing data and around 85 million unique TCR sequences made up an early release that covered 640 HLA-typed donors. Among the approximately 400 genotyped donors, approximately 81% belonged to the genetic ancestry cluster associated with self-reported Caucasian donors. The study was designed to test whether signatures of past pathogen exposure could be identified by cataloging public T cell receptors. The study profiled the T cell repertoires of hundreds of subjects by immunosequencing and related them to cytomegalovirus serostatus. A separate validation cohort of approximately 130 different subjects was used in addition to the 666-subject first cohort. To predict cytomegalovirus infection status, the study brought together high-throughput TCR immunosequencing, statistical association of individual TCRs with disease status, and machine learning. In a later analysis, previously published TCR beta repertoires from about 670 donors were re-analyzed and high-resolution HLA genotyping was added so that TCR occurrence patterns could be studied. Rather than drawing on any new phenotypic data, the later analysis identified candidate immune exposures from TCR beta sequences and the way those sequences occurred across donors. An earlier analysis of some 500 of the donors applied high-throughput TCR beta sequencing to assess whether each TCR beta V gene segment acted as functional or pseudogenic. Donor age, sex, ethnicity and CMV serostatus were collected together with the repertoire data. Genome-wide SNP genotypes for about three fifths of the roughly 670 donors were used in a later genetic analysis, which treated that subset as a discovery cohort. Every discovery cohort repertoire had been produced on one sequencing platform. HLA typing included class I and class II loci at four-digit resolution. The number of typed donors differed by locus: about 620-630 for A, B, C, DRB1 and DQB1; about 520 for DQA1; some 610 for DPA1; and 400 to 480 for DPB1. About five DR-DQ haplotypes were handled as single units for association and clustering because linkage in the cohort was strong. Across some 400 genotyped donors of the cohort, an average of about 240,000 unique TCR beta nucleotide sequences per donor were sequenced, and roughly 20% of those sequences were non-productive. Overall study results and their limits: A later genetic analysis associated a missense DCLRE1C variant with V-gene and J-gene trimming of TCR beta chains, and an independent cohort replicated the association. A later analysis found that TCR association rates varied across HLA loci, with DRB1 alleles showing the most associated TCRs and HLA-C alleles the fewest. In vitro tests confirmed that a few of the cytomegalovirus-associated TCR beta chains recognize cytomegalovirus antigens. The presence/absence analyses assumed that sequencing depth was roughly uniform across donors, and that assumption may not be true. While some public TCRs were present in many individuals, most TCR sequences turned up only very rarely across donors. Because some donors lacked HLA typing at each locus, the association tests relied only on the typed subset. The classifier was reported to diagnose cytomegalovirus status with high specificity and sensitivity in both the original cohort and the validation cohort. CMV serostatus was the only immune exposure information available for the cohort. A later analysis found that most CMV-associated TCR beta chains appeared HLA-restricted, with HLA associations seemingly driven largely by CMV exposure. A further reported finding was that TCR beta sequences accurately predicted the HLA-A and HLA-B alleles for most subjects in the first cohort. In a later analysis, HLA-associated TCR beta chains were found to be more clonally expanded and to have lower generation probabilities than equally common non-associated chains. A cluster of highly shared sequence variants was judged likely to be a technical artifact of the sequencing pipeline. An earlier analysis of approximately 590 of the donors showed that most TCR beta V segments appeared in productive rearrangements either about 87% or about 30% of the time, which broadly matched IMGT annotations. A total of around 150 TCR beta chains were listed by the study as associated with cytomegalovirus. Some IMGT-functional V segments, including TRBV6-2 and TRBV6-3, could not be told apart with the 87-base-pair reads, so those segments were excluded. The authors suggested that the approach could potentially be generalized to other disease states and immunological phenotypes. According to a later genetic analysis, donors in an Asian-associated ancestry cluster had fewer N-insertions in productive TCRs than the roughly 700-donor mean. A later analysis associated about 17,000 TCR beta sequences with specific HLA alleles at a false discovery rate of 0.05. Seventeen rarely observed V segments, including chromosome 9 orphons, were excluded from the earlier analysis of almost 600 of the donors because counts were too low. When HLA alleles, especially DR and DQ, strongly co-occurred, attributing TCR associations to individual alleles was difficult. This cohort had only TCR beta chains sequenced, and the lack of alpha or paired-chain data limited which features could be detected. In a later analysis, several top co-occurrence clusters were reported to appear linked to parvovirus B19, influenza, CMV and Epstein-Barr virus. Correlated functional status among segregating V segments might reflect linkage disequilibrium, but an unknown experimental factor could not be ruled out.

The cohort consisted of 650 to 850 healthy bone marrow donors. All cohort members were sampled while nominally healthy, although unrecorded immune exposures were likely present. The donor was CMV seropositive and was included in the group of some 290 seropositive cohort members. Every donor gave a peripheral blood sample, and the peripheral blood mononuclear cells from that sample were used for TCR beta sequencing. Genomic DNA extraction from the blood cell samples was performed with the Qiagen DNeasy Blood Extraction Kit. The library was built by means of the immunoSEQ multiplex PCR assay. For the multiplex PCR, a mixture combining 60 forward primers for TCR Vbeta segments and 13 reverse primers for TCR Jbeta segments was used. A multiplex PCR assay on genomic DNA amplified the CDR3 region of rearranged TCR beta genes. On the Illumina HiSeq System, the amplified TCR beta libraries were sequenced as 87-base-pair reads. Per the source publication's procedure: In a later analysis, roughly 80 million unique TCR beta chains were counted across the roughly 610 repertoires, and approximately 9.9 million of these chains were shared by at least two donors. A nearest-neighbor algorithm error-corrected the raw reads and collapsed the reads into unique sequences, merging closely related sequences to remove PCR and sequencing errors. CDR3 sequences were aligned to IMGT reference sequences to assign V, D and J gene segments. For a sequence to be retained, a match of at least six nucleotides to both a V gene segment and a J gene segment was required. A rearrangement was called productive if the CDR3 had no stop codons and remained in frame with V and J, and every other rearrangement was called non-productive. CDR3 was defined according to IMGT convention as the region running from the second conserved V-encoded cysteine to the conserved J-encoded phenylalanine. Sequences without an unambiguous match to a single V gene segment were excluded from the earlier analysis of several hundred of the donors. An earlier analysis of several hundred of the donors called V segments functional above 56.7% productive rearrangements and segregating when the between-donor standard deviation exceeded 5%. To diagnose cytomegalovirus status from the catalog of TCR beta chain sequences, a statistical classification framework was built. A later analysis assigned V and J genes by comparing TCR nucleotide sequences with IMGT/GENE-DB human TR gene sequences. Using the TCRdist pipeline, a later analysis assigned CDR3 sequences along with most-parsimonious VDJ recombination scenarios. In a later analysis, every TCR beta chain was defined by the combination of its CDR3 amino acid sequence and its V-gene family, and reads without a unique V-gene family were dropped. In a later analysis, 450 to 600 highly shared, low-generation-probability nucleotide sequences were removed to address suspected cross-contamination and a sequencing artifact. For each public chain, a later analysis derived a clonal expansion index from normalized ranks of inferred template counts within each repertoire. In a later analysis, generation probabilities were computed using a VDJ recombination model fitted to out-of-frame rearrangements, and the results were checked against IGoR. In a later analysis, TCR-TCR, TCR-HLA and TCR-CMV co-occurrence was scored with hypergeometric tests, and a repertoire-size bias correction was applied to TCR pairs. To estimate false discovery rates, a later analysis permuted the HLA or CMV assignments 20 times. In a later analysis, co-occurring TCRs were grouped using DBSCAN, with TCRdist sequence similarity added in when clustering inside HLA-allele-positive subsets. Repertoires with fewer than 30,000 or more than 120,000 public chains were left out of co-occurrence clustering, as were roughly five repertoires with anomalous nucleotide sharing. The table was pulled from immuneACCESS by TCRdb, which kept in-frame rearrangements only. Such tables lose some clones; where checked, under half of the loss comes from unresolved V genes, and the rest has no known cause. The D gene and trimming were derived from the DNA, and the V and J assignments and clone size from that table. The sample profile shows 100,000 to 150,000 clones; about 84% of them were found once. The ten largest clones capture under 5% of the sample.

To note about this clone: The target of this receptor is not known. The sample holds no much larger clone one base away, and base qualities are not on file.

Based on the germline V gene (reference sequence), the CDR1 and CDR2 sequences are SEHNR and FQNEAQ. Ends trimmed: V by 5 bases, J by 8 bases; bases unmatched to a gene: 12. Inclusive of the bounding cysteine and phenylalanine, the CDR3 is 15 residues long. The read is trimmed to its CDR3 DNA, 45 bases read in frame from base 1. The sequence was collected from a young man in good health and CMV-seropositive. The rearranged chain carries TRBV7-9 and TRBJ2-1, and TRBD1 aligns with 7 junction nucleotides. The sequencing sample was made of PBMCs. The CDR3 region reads CASSLLDRSGDEQFF. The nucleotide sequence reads TGTGCCAGCAGCCTACTGGACAGGTCGGGCGATGAGCAGTTCTTC.